What follows are 14 T cell receptor beta chains derived from one specimen sequenced in a study of radiotherapy plus CTLA-4 blockade in lung cancer. Clones were sequenced by immunoSEQ multiplex PCR, and TCRdb holds only the in-frame ones, with some missing. The sample holds 20,000 or so clones, 86% seen once. The sequenced sample was peripheral blood, obtained from a patient treated with radiotherapy plus ipilimumab. The receptor source for this set is a human donor with non-small cell lung cancer whose response to radiotherapy plus ipilimumab could not be evaluated.

This chain uses TRBV7-2 with TRBJ2-3; the D gene is possibly TRBD1 (6 bases). The CDR3 has 16 amino acids. Deletions cut 5 bases from V and 3 bases from J, with 18 bases between. Germline-derived CDR1 and CDR2 are SGHTA and FQGNSA. Written as DNA, the CDR3 is TGTGCCAGCAGCCGGGCTGGGGGCTCTCGTACAGATACGCAGTATTTT. Protein product: CASSRAGGSRTDTQYF.

V and J are TRBV19 and TRBJ2-5; 11 bases align to TRBD2. The CDR3 is made up of 14 amino acids. Looked up from germline, CDR1 is LNHDA and CDR2 is SQIVND (reference sequence). The J segment lost 11 bases and the V segment lost 3 bases, leaving 8 bases of the junction unmatched. CDR3 sequence: CASSISTSGIEQYF. The CDR3 nucleotides are TGTGCCAGTAGTATCTCGACTAGCGGGATTGAGCAGTACTTC.

The rearrangement joins TRBV7-8 to TRBJ2-5; 9 bases align to TRBD1. V lost 5 bases to trimming and J lost 5 bases; unmatched junction nucleotides: 6. Germline lookup yields CDR1 SGHVS and CDR2 FQNEAQ. This CDR3 spans 14 amino acids. The CDR3: CASSPTGGRETQYF. The CDR3 DNA is TGTGCCAGCAGCCCAACAGGGGGCAGGGAGACCCAGTACTTC. Full variable domain (outside the CDR3, taken from reference TRBV7-8 and TRBJ2-5): GAGVSQSPRYKVAKRGQDVALRCDPISGHVSLFWYQQALGQGPEFLTYFQNEAQLDKSGLPSDRFFAERPEGSVSTLKIQRTQQEDSAVYLCASSPTGGRETQYFGPGTRLLVL.

This chain connects TRBV28 to TRBJ1-5; D is unresolved. The CDR3 totals 11 residues. The V end lost 4 bases, the J end lost 7 bases, and 5 bases lay between the germline ends. CDR1 is MDHEN, CDR2 SYDVKM, per germline. Here the CDR3 reads CASSSGQPQHF. The CDR3 DNA follows: TGTGCCAGCAGTTCAGGCCAGCCCCAGCATTTT.

This clone is deemed medium-sized. The rearrangement joins TRBV7-8 to TRBJ2-1; D might be TRBD2 (5 bases). V was cut by 8 bases and J by 0 bases, with 17 bases left in between. CDR1 and CDR2 from the germline V gene are SGHVS and FQNEAQ. The CDR3 runs to 16 residues. CDR3 bases: TGTGCCAGCGCCTCGTTTGGAGGTTCCTCCTACAATGAGCAGTTCTTC. This encodes CASASFGGSSYNEQFF.

The rearrangement links TRBV6-6 to TRBJ1-5; D is undetermined. V gave up 6 bases and J gave up 0 bases, with 12 bases separating them. The CDR3 spans 15 residues. Germline CDR1 MNHNY, CDR2 SVGAGI (reference sequence). Here the CDR3 reads CASSYTEGSNQPQHF. The CDR3 DNA reads as TGTGCCAGCAGCTACACAGAAGGTAGCAATCAGCCCCAGCATTTT.

A single count supports this clone. The V call is TRBV15, the J call TRBJ1-3; D unresolved. Germline V gene lookup returns CDR1 LNHNV and CDR2 YYDKDF (reference sequence). V lost 0 bases to trimming and J lost 0 bases, with 6 bases between them. The CDR3 sequence is 15 residues long. CDR3 protein: CATSRDFSSGNTIYF. The CDR3 DNA reads TGTGCCACCAGCAGAGATTTCAGCTCTGGAAACACCATATATTTT. The entire variable domain, with the rest obtained from reference TRBV15 and TRBJ1-3, is as follows: DAMVIQNPRYQVTQFGKPVTLSCSQTLNHNVMYWYQQKSSQAPKLLFHYYDKDFNNEADTPDNFQSRRPNTSFCFLDIRSPGLGDTAMYLCATSRDFSSGNTIYFGEGSWLTVV.

The chain joins TRBV2 to TRBJ2-3; D is possibly TRBD1 (5 bases). Trimming pared 7 bases from V and 3 bases from J, leaving 14 bases between. CDR3 size: 14 residues. The germline gives CDR1 SNHLY, CDR2 FYNNEI. Here the CDR3 DNA reads TGTGCCAGCACAGTCGGTGACAGAACAGATACGCAGTATTTT. Residues: CASTVGDRTDTQYF.

This chain links TRBV7-3 with TRBJ1-3, with TRBD1 matching over 9 bases. Germline trimming cut 1 base from V and 4 bases from J; bases unmatched to any gene: 8. The germline gives CDR1 SGHTA, CDR2 FQGTGA. This CDR3 is 17 amino acids long. This chain's CDR3 is CASSLKAGQGSGNTIYF. The CDR3 DNA reads TGTGCCAGCAGCTTAAAAGCGGGACAGGGTTCGGGAAACACCATATATTTT. Looking up the rest from reference TRBV7-3 and TRBJ1-3 gives the full variable domain: GAGVSQTPSNKVTEKGKYVELRCDPISGHTALYWYRQSLGQGPEFLIYFQGTGAADDSGLPNDRFFAVRPEGSVSTLKIQRTERGDSAVYLCASSLKAGQGSGNTIYFGEGSWLTVV.

The rearrangement joins TRBV10-2 to TRBJ1-2; D is ambiguous. V lost 2 bases, J lost 7 bases, and 11 bases lay in between. Germline CDR1 WSHSY, CDR2 SAAADI. This CDR3 spans 13 amino acids. DNA for the CDR3: TGCGCCAGCAGTGAGCGGGTTACGAGTGGCTACACCTTC. This codes for CASSERVTSGYTF.

This clone appeared a single time. The chain is built from TRBV5-6 and TRBJ2-7, with 11 bases lining up with TRBD2. Germline V lookup: CDR1 SGHDT, CDR2 YYEEEE. V shed 5 bases and J 0 bases; nucleotides not matched to a gene: 16. The CDR3 is 19 amino acids. Here the CDR3 reads CASSHGGQIGTSGSYEQYF. In nucleotides, the CDR3 is TGTGCCAGCAGTCATGGGGGTCAGATTGGGACTAGCGGCTCCTACGAGCAGTACTTC.

This rearrangement joins TRBV27 to TRBJ2-6; maybe TRBD1 (6 bases). The CDR3 covers 14 residues. Per germline, CDR1 MNHEY and CDR2 SMNVEV (reference sequence). Trimming took 8 bases from V and 4 from J, leaving 12 bases between them. The CDR3 here is CASRDISGANVLTF. In DNA, the CDR3 is TGTGCCAGCCGGGACATTTCCGGGGCCAACGTCCTGACTTTC.

The chain has TRBV7-2 and TRBJ2-1, with 7 bases fitting TRBD2. The trim removed 3 bases at V and 3 bases at J, leaving 5 bases unmatched. The CDR3 totals 15 residues. Germline CDR1 reads SGHTA; CDR2 reads FQGNSA. CDR3 nucleotide sequence: TGTGCCAGCAGCTTTTTGCGGGGGAGCTACAATGAGCAGTTCTTC. Amino acid sequence: CASSFLRGSYNEQFF.

The chain recombines TRBV27 with TRBJ2-7; TRBD2 aligns across 8 bases. CDR1 MNHEY and CDR2 SMNVEV come from the germline V gene (reference sequence). There are 15 residues in the CDR3. Losses at the gene ends were 3 bases for V and 6 bases for J; bases not matched to a gene: 10. CDR3 coding DNA: TGTGCCAGCAGTTTCGGGGGGGACGGCCCGTCCGAGCAGTACTTC. This codes for CASSFGGDGPSEQYF.